A selection of T cell receptor beta chains follows, all from one sample in a study of T cell changes during pregnancy in multiple sclerosis. Sequenced by immunoSEQ multiplex PCR; TCRdb stores in-frame clones only, minus some. The data contain tens of thousands of clones, around 94% of them singletons. This specimen consisted of peripheral blood, obtained in the third trimester of pregnancy. These receptors all come from a female donor with multiple sclerosis, enrolled in a pregnancy study. The CDR3 runs from the conserved cysteine through the conserved F or W. A D gene is named only where the DNA matches it firmly. Clone size, where shown, is once, few, many, or a class for clones that have expanded.

TRBJ2-7 TRBV29-1 TRBD2 once CSVAGLADSYEQYF TGCAGCGTAGCGGGACTAGCGGATTCCTACGAGCAGTACTTC
TRBJ1-1 TRBV10-2 NA NA CASIDTGGSEAFF TGCGCCAGCATTGACACCGGAGGGTCTGAAGCTTTCTTT
TRBJ2-7 TRBV27 NA once CASSSPRGNAYEQYF TGTGCCAGCAGTTCCCCTCGGGGTAACGCCTACGAGCAGTACTTC
TRBJ1-2 TRBV6-6 NA NA CASSFYRALANYGYTF TGTGCCAGCAGTTTCTACAGGGCCCTTGCTAACTATGGCTACACCTTC
TRBJ1-1 TRBV27 TRBD1 NA CASSPQGAWNTEAFF TGTGCCAGCAGTCCTCAGGGGGCCTGGAACACTGAAGCTTTCTTT
TRBJ2-3 TRBV7-6 TRBD2 NA CASSSALAGVGVDTQYF TGTGCCAGCAGCTCCGCCCTAGCGGGAGTGGGAGTAGATACGCAGTATTTT
TRBJ2-3 TRBV28 TRBD2 NA CASSPWTSGEVDTQYF TGTGCCAGCAGTCCTTGGACTAGCGGGGAGGTCGATACGCAGTATTTT
TRBJ2-1 TRBV5-1 NA NA CASSGGGNEQFF TGCGCCAGCAGTGGGGGCGGGAATGAGCAGTTCTTC
TRBJ2-5 TRBV30 TRBD2 NA CAWAPGLGMETQYF TGTGCCTGGGCACCGGGACTAGGTATGGAGACCCAGTACTTC
TRBJ2-7 TRBV10-3 NA NA CAISDPSSYEQYF TGTGCCATCAGTGACCCGAGCTCCTACGAGCAGTACTTC
TRBJ1-1 TRBV6-4 NA NA CASSASLQSRAFF TGTGCCAGCAGCGCCTCCCTACAGTCCCGAGCTTTCTTT
TRBJ2-2 TRBV13 NA NA CASSPRGAPGELFF TGTGCCAGCAGCCCCAGGGGGGCTCCCGGGGAGCTGTTTTTT